One T cell receptor (beta chain) is described in this entry. The record originates from a study of blood T cell repertoires in COVID-19. At the level of the study: COVID-19 samples collected from the United States, Italy and Spain covered acute and convalescent phases. Nucleic acid was either cDNA or gDNA, and it came from T cells, B-cell-depleted T cells, or PBMCs.

Using immunoSEQ multiplex PCR, the repertoire was profiled, and TCRdb retains in-frame clones only, with some absent. The sample lists about 180,000 clones, 88% occurring once. Unmatched junction bases numbered 5, after V lost 2 bases and J lost 7 bases. CDR1 and CDR2 from the germline V gene are ENHRY and SYGVKD. The CDR3 extends over 15 amino acids. This TCR derives from a woman in her twenties or thirties with acute or convalescent COVID-19. This chain connects TRBV10-3 to TRBJ2-2; 9 bases are a match to TRBD2. What was sequenced was peripheral blood. CDR3 sequence reads: CAISELLAGLGELFF. CDR3 DNA sequence: TGTGCCATCAGTGAGCTACTAGCGGGCCTCGGGGAGCTGTTTTTT.